This T cell receptor (beta chain) was observed in a study of beta chain features in type 1 diabetes. Whole-study context: Patients did not differ from healthy donors in age, gender or cell yield.

The count of this clone is one. The whole isolated RNA underwent reverse transcription, so sequencing captured expressed TCRB transcripts. Generated by immunoSEQ multiplex PCR, the TCRdb table keeps only in-frame clones and is missing some. The sample consists of about 15,000 clones, over 40% of them appearing once. The germline V gene encodes CDR1 SGHTA and CDR2 FQGNSA. Trimming shortened V by 0 bases and J by 2 bases, and 7 bases separated the two germline ends. This CDR3 spans 14 amino acids. Purities over 98% were achieved in all sorted populations. The rearrangement joins TRBV7-2 to TRBJ1-2, with D perhaps matching TRBD1 (5 bases). The source material was stem cell memory CD4+ T cells from blood. The origin of this receptor is a woman aged 40 to 50 in good health. CDR3 region: CASSLAHRNYGYTF. The DNA of the CDR3 is TGTGCCAGCAGCTTAGCGCACAGGAACTATGGCTACACCTTC.